This TCR beta chain was profiled in a study of technical replicates of blood from several donors. This CDR3 comprises 17 residues. V was cut by 7 bases and J by 4 bases, with 24 bases left in between. Per the germline V gene, CDR1 is WSHSY and CDR2 is SAAADI. This clone occurred once. Using immunoSEQ multiplex PCR, the repertoire was profiled, and TCRdb retains in-frame clones only, with some absent. Among 80,000 or so clones, roughly 98% were seen once, and the ten largest hold more than 0.12%. The rearrangement joins TRBV10-2 to TRBJ2-3, with D perhaps matching TRBD2 (6 bases). The sequence was obtained from a human donor in good health. Sequenced sample: T cells isolated from PBMCs. CDR3 amino acids: CASNLREGGVVPDTQYF. As DNA, the CDR3 is TGCGCCAGCAACCTACGCGAGGGCGGGGTAGTCCCAGATACGCAGTATTTT.